This T cell receptor beta chain was documented in a study of response to subunit inactivated influenza vaccine. The length of the CDR3 is 15 residues. Deletions cut 6 bases from V and 0 bases from J, with 15 bases between. Germline CDR1 and CDR2: DFQATT and SNEGSKA (reference sequence). TCRdb re-called the RT-PCR reads with MiXCR, one entry per CDR3 protein. The top ten clones hold about 12% of a sample with approximately 500,000 distinct CDR3 sequences, over 10% of them seen once. V gene TRBV20-1 combines with J gene TRBJ1-5, with unresolved D. The sample here was PBMCs from blood, taken 35 to 45 days after vaccination. This TCR was sampled from a man over 45 who received an inactivated influenza vaccine. The CDR3 DNA reads TGCAGTGCAAGCTCGCCGTTGGGTAGCAATCAGCCCCAGCATTTT. Protein: CSASSPLGSNQPQHF.